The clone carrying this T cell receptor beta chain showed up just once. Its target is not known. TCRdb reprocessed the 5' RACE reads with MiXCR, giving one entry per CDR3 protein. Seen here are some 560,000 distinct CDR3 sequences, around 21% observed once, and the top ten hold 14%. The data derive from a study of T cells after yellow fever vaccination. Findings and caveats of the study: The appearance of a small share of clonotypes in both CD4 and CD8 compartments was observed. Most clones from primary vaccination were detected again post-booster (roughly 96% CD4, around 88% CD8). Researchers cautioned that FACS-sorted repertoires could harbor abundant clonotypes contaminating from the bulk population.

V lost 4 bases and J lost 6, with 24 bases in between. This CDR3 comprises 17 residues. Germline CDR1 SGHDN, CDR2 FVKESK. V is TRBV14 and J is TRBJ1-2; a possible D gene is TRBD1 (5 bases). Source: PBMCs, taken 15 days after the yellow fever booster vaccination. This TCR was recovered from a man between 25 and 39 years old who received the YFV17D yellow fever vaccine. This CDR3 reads CASSLTGTGPSDHGYTF. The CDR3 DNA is TGTGCCAGCAGCCTCACCGGGACGGGGCCCTCCGACCATGGCTACACCTTC.